Each of the 22 T cell receptor beta chains below was sequenced from the same sample in a study of blood T cell dynamics during melanoma immunotherapy. The time point is: pre-treatment baseline. Libraries were prepared by immunoSEQ multiplex PCR; TCRdb keeps only in-frame clonotypes and omits some of them. The sample includes roughly 17,000 clones, roughly 84% of them seen just once. The specimen was blood, collected from a patient treated with checkpoint blockade. The receptors were gathered from a human donor with melanoma.

V is TRBV7-8 and J is TRBJ2-7, with D unresolved. The germline V gene has CDR1 SGHVS and CDR2 FQNEAQ. V was clipped by 4 bases and J by 2 bases, with 18 bases between them. The CDR3 is 16 amino acids. This CDR3 is CASSSQDTRLTYEQYF. The CDR3 DNA reads as TGTGCCAGCAGCTCGCAAGACACCCGTCTAACCTACGAGCAGTACTTC.

The CDR3 DNA follows: TGTGCCAGCAGTTACAGCGGGTGGGAGAGGGGGACCCAGTACTTC. Translating it yields CASSYSGWERGTQYF. V is TRBV6-6 and J is TRBJ2-5, with D perhaps TRBD2 (6 bases). The CDR3 is made up of 15 amino acids. The germline gives CDR1 MNHNY, CDR2 SVGAGI (reference sequence). The V end was cut by 2 bases, the J end by 7 bases, with 17 bases between.

This clone was observed a single time. The rearrangement uses TRBV7-2 and TRBJ2-1, with 9 bases lining up with TRBD2. The CDR3 length is 16 residues. Trimming at V came to 6 bases and at J to 2 bases, leaving 8 bases not matched to a gene. Germline-derived CDR1 and CDR2 are SGHTA and FQGNSA. DNA for the CDR3: TGTGCCAGCAGTACGCGCGGGGGGGTGGCCTACAATGAGCAGTTCTTC. Its protein product is CASSTRGGVAYNEQFF.

The chain joins TRBV28 to TRBJ2-7; 13 bases match TRBD2. Germline V gene sequence: CDR1 MDHEN, CDR2 SYDVKM. V trimming: 5 bases; J trimming: 6 bases; junction bases outside the gene matches: 10. The CDR3 is 16 residues long. The CDR3 protein is CASSARLAGGRGEQYF. For the CDR3, the DNA is TGTGCCAGCAGTGCCCGACTAGCGGGAGGTCGGGGCGAGCAGTACTTC.

J is TRBJ2-1 and V is TRBV5-1; 8 nucleotides agree with TRBD2. After removal of 0 bases from V and 7 bases from J, the junction contained 12 bases not matched to a gene. Germline lookup yields CDR1 SGHRS and CDR2 YFSETQ. The CDR3 length is 17 residues. The CDR3 DNA reads as TGCGCCAGCAGCTTGGTATCTGTGAGCGGGAGAAAGAATGAGCAGTTCTTC. It codes for CASSLVSVSGRKNEQFF.

This chain links TRBV11-2 with TRBJ2-3, with D possibly TRBD1 on 5 matching bases. Germline V CDR1 and CDR2: SGHAT, FQNNGV. V gave up 6 bases and J gave up 4 bases, with 20 bases separating them. The CDR3 is made up of 16 amino acids. The CDR3 sequence is CASSTLFFRVSDTQYF. The CDR3 nucleotides are TGTGCCAGCAGTACACTTTTCTTCAGGGTGTCAGATACGCAGTATTTT. Looking up the rest from reference TRBV11-2 and TRBJ2-3 gives the full variable domain: EAGVAQSPRYKIIEKRQSVAFWCNPISGHATLYWYQQILGQGPKLLIQFQNNGVVDDSQLPKDRFSAERLKGVDSTLKIQPAKLEDSAVYLCASSTLFFRVSDTQYFGPGTRLTVL.

V is TRBV7-3 and J is TRBJ2-3; D uncertain. V lost 5 bases, J lost 1 base, and 13 bases lay in between. The CDR3 runs 15 residues. Germline V CDR1 and CDR2: SGHTA, FQGTGA. CDR3 loop: CASSPAARRTDTQYF. The CDR3 DNA is TGTGCCAGCAGCCCCGCGGCACGACGCACAGATACGCAGTATTTT.

As regards this clone: The junction does not match germline at one end; this may be a read error. The chain recombines TRBV7-7 with TRBJ2-2; D not resolved. This CDR3 is 14 amino acids long. The germline V gene has CDR1 SSHAT and CDR2 FNYEAQ (reference sequence). As DNA, the CDR3 is TGTGCTAGCAGCTTATCGACTTACACCGGGGAGCTGTTTTTT. Protein: CASSLSTYTGELFF.

The chain combines TRBV5-3 with TRBJ1-2; 10 bases agree with TRBD1. TRBV5-3 counts as an open reading frame of uncertain function. This CDR3 has 15 residues. The trim removed 4 bases at V and 2 bases at J, leaving 5 bases unmatched. CDR3 loop: CARSLGTGENYGYTF. The DNA for the CDR3 is TGTGCCAGAAGCCTAGGGACAGGGGAAAACTATGGCTACACCTTC.

As concerns this clone: The CDR3 end shows no conserved phenylalanine or tryptophan, and so a read error is likely. The V gene is TRBV4-1, the J gene TRBJ1-1; no clear D gene. Germline lookup yields CDR1 MGHRA and CDR2 YSYEKL. The CDR3 has 14 residues. The V end lost 0 bases, the J end lost 11 bases, and 16 bases lay between the germline ends. CDR3 in amino acids: CASSQEGASSRAFL. In nucleotides, the CDR3 is TGCGCCAGCAGCCAAGAGGGTGCGAGCTCCCGGGCTTTCCTT.

The chain employs TRBV9 and TRBJ1-5; D is perhaps TRBD1 (6 bases). V lost 4 bases to trimming and J lost 0 bases, with 8 bases between them. The CDR3 runs 14 residues. The germline V gene encodes CDR1 SGDLS and CDR2 YYNGEE. CDR3 region: CASSRGRSNQPQHF. For the CDR3, the DNA is TGTGCCAGCAGCCGGGGGCGTAGCAATCAGCCCCAGCATTTT. Using reference TRBV9 and TRBJ1-5 for the parts outside the CDR3, the full variable domain is DSGVTQTPKHLITATGQRVTLRCSPRSGDLSVYWYQQSLDQGLQFLIQYYNGEERAKGNILERFSAQQFPDLHSELNLSSLELGDSALYFCASSRGRSNQPQHFGDGTRLSIL.

This clone was detected only once. The rearrangement joins TRBV2 to TRBJ2-1, with 8 bases that match TRBD2. V lost 7 bases, J lost 14 bases, and 10 bases stayed unmatched. Germline V lookup: CDR1 SNHLY, CDR2 FYNNEI. The CDR3 is 12 amino acids. The CDR3 reads CASNPGAGGEFF. In DNA, the CDR3 is TGTGCCAGCAACCCCGGGGCGGGAGGAGAGTTCTTC. The variable domain in full, with the rest retrieved from reference TRBV2 and TRBJ2-1, is EPEVTQTPSHQVTQMGQEVILRCVPISNHLYFYWYRQILGQKVEFLVSFYNNEISEKSEIFDDQFSVERPDGSNFTLKIRSTKLEDSAMYFCASNPGAGGEFFGPGTRLTVL.

V usage is TRBV5-1 and J usage is TRBJ2-7; 15 bases agree with TRBD2. Germline V lookup: CDR1 SGHRS, CDR2 YFSETQ. The CDR3 length is 15 residues. V shed 3 bases, J shed 5 bases, and the junction held 3 bases outside the gene matches. The chain's CDR3 is CASSSGLAGGDEQYF. CDR3 DNA sequence: TGCGCCAGCAGCTCGGGACTAGCGGGAGGTGACGAGCAGTACTTC.

This sequence joins TRBV30 and TRBJ1-5; D gene unclear. V was shortened by 6 bases and J by 1 base, with 16 bases between the two germline ends. Per germline, CDR1 GTSNPN and CDR2 SVGIG (reference sequence). This CDR3 spans 15 amino acids. The CDR3 nucleotides are TGTGCCTGCCATCGTGGATCTGGGAGCAATCAGCCCCAGCATTTT. It translates to CACHRGSGSNQPQHF. The complete variable domain, with remaining parts taken from reference TRBV30 and TRBJ1-5, reads SQTIHQWPATLVQPVGSPLSLECTVEGTSNPNLYWYRQAAGRGLQLLFYSVGIGQISSEVPQNLSASRPQDRQFILSSKKLLLSDSGFYLCACHRGSGSNQPQHFGDGTRLSIL.

The genes are TRBV28 and TRBJ1-2, with 8 positions matching TRBD1. With 3 bases clipped from V and 4 bases from J, the junction kept 10 bases outside the gene matches. CDR1 and CDR2 from the germline V gene are MDHEN and SYDVKM. This CDR3 region has 16 residues. The CDR3 sequence is CASSFVTGGFSYGYTF. The CDR3 DNA follows: TGTGCCAGCAGTTTCGTTACAGGGGGTTTCTCCTATGGCTACACCTTC.

This chain joins TRBV6-5 and TRBJ2-1; 10 bases fit TRBD1. CDR3 length: 15 amino acids. Losses at the gene ends were 2 bases for V and 15 bases for J; bases not matched to a gene: 13. Per germline, CDR1 MNHEY and CDR2 SVGAGI. The CDR3: CASSYLRTGGLLLFF. As DNA, the CDR3 is TGTGCCAGCAGTTACCTTCGGACAGGGGGACTCTTGCTGTTCTTC.

The chain joins TRBV28 to TRBJ2-4, with D possibly being TRBD1 (6 bases). V was trimmed by 6 bases and J by 6 bases, leaving 12 bases between them. The CDR3 length is 13 residues. Germline values: CDR1 MDHEN, CDR2 SYDVKM. CDR3 coding DNA: TGTGCCAGCAGGAATCGAGGGGGAAACATTCAGTACTTC. Translated: CASRNRGGNIQYF.

V is TRBV7-3 and J is TRBJ2-7; TRBD2 matches 12 bases. J lost 4 bases, V lost 4 bases, and 5 bases had no gene match. Germline lookup yields CDR1 SGHTA and CDR2 FQGTGA. There are 15 residues in the CDR3. The CDR3 spells CASSSSGRAFYEQYF. The CDR3 bases are TGTGCCAGCAGCTCTAGCGGGAGGGCGTTTTACGAGCAGTACTTC.

The rearrangement joins TRBV6-5 to TRBJ1-6; 7 bases are a match to TRBD1. Germline V gene data show CDR1 as MNHEY and CDR2 as SVGAGI. V lost 6 bases and J lost 11; bases outside the gene matches: 7. CDR3 size: 13 residues. The CDR3 loop reads CASRPQGSAPLHF. CDR3 DNA: TGTGCCAGCAGACCACAGGGGTCGGCACCCCTCCACTTT.

Written as DNA, the CDR3 is TGTGCCAGCAGCCCCGGGCTCCGGGACAGCCAAGAGACCCAGTACTTC. Translation: CASSPGLRDSQETQYF. The rearrangement joins TRBV7-3 to TRBJ2-5; 7 bases fit TRBD1. The V gene's germline CDR1 is SGHTA and CDR2 FQGTGA. Germline trimming cut 5 bases from V and 1 base from J; bases unmatched to any gene: 10. CDR3 length equals 16 residues.

This chain connects TRBV7-6 to TRBJ2-7; D unresolved. Trimming took 3 bases from V and 2 from J, leaving 8 bases between them. The CDR3 loop spans 13 amino acids. From germline, CDR1 is SGHVS and CDR2 FNYEAQ. The CDR3 DNA reads TGTGCCAGCAGCTTGGGCGGTACCTACGAGCAGTACTTC. Amino acids: CASSLGGTYEQYF.

The V call is TRBV6-4, the J call TRBJ2-7; the match to TRBD1 covers 12 bases. In germline, CDR1 is MRHNA, CDR2 SNTAGT. V trimming: 6 bases; J trimming: 2 bases; junction bases outside the gene matches: 5. The CDR3 has 15 amino acids. CDR3 DNA sequence: TGTGCCAGCAGCCCGGGACAGGGGGCGACCTACGAGCAGTACTTC. As protein: CASSPGQGATYEQYF.